This TCR beta chain was captured by sequencing in a study of regulatory dendritic cells for organ transplantation. Here immunoSEQ multiplex PCR was the method, and the copy in TCRdb shows in-frame clones only, minus some. The data show 20,000 to 25,000 clones, approximately 85% seen once. With 6 bases removed from V and 1 base from J, the gap between germline ends came to 25 bases. The germline gives CDR1 MDHEN, CDR2 SYDVKM. This CDR3 spans 19 amino acids. As for this clone: The antigen is unknown.

Allogeneic regulatory or mature dendritic cells were co-cultured for four to six days with CFSE-labeled sorted T cells at 1:10. Study observations and caveats: Memory T cells were less diverse than naive, with memory CD8+ most oligoclonal.

V gene TRBV28 combines with J gene TRBJ1-5; D is unresolved. The receptor was derived from a human donor in good health. Specimen: naive CD4+ T cells from blood cultured with dendritic cells. Stated subset: CD45RA+ naive T cells. DNA of the CDR3: TGTGCCAGCAGACTTTATCCTCGAAAGCCAGGAACGAGCAATCAGCCCCAGCATTTT. Its protein product is CASRLYPRKPGTSNQPQHF. Looking up the rest from reference TRBV28 and TRBJ1-5 gives the full variable domain: DVKVTQSSRYLVKRTGEKVFLECVQDMDHENMFWYRQDPGLGLRLIYFSYDVKMKEKGDIPEGYSVSREKKERFSLILESASTNQTSMYLCASRLYPRKPGTSNQPQHFGDGTRLSIL.